This T cell receptor (beta chain) was identified in a study of cytomegalovirus exposure and HLA in healthy donors. Study-wide results and caveats: Many donors carried some public TCRs, although rarity characterized most TCR sequences.

For this clone: Its specificity is unknown.

Here immunoSEQ multiplex PCR was the method, and the copy in TCRdb shows in-frame clones only, minus some. The sample lists about 150,000 clones, 91% seen once, with under 0.8% in the top ten. CDR3 length: 16 residues. Germline-derived CDR1 and CDR2 are LNHDA and SQIVND (reference sequence). V was pared by 3 bases and J by 4 bases, with 8 bases of the junction left unmatched. The specimen was PBMCs. This TCR came from a man aged 18 to 29 in good health and CMV-seronegative. The J gene is TRBJ2-7, the V gene TRBV19; 11 bases align to TRBD1. The CDR3 reads CASSIYPDRGPYEQYF. The CDR3 DNA sequence: TGTGCCAGTAGTATTTACCCGGACAGGGGGCCGTACGAGCAGTACTTC.